The sequence of this TCR beta chain was determined in a study of long-term antiretroviral therapy in people with HIV. A word on this clone: What it recognizes is unknown.

Each donor provided at least one pre-ART PBMC sample and at least two post-ART PBMC samples. Study-wide findings and caveats: Upon ART, diversity increased but remained lower than transplant donor controls.

The CDR3 spans 15 residues. CDR1 SGHDN and CDR2 FVKESK come from the germline V gene. Between the trimmed V and J ends, which lost 4 bases and 4 bases, there was a span of 16 bases. Survey-level immunoSEQ v3.0 assays were run. Here immunoSEQ multiplex PCR was the method, and the copy in TCRdb shows in-frame clones only, minus some. The sample yields about 33,000 clones, about 83% seen once. The TCR was taken from a woman between 45 and 65 years old with HIV. This specimen consisted of unsorted PBMCs, obtained 2 years after starting antiretroviral therapy. The rearrangement joins TRBV14 to TRBJ1-2; D is uncertain. Here the CDR3 reads CASSPTVGLAYGYTF. In DNA form, the CDR3 reads TGTGCCAGCAGCCCTACGGTCGGACTGGCCTATGGCTACACCTTC.